This T cell receptor (beta chain) is drawn from a study of cytomegalovirus exposure and HLA in healthy donors. A word on this clone: Its antigen remains unknown.

Trimming removed 4 bases from V and 3 bases from J, with 10 bases in between. Germline CDR1 SQVTM, CDR2 ANQGSEA. CDR3 length: 13 amino acids. The PCR used 60 Vbeta and 13 Jbeta primers. Profiled with immunoSEQ multiplex PCR; TCRdb holds only in-frame clones, not every one. The sample contains about 160,000 clones, around 79% of which appear only once. General study points: Per a later analysis, roughly 17,000 TCR beta sequences showed association with HLA alleles at 0.05 false discovery rate. It was reported that the classifier diagnosed cytomegalovirus status with high specificity and sensitivity in both the original and validation cohorts.

The origin of this receptor is a woman between 45 and 60 years old in good health and CMV-seropositive. The sequencing input was PBMCs. This sequence joins TRBV29-1 and TRBJ1-5; D is ambiguous. This CDR3 reads CSVGERANQPQHF. The DNA of the CDR3 is TGCAGCGTTGGGGAGAGGGCCAATCAGCCCCAGCATTTT. The complete variable domain, with remaining parts taken from reference TRBV29-1 and TRBJ1-5, reads SAVISQKPSRDICQRGTSLTIQCQVDSQVTMMFWYRQQPGQSLTLIATANQGSEATYESGFVIDKFPISRPNLTFSTLTVSNMSPEDSSIYLCSVGERANQPQHFGDGTRLSIL.